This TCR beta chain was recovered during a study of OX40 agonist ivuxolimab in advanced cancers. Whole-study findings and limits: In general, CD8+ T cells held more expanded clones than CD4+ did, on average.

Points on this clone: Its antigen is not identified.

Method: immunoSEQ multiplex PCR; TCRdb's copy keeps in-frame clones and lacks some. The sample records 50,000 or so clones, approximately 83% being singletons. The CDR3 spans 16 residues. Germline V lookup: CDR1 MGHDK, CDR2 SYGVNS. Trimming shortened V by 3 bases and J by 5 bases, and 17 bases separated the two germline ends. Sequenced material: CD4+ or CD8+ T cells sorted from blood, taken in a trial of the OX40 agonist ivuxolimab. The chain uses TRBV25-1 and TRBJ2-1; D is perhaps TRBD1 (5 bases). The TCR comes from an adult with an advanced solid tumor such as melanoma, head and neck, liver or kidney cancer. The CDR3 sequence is CASSDMGRGYDNEQFF. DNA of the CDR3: TGTGCCAGCAGTGATATGGGGCGAGGATACGACAATGAGCAGTTCTTC.